A selection of T cell receptor beta chains follows, all from one sample in a study of blood T cell repertoires in COVID-19. Using immunoSEQ multiplex PCR, the repertoire was profiled, and TCRdb retains in-frame clones only, with some absent. Here the sample spans 150,000 to 200,000 clones, about 75% being singletons. Material: peripheral blood. The receptors here all came from a woman aged 70-85 years with acute or convalescent COVID-19. CDR3s leave out the opening cysteine and the closing phenylalanine or tryptophan. Each record gives: CDR3 length, V gene, CDR3 protein.

CDR3 length: 12
V gene: TRBV2
CDR3 protein: ASTSGGLINEQF

CDR3 length: 14
V gene: TRBV18
CDR3 protein: ASSRAGTSGTNTQY

CDR3 length: 16
V gene: TRBV12-5
CDR3 protein: ASGLPRSYGRRTGELF

CDR3 length: 13
V gene: TRBV7-2
CDR3 protein: ASSLEGGSKYEQF

CDR3 length: 15
V gene: TRBV7-7
CDR3 protein: ASSFGASGSGGETQY

CDR3 length: 11
V gene: TRBV7-3
CDR3 protein: ASSLSDNSPLH

CDR3 length: 13
V gene: TRBV9
CDR3 protein: ASSVEGAPADTQY

CDR3 length: 13
V gene: TRBV19
CDR3 protein: ASSETRTGGSPLH

CDR3 length: 9
V gene: TRBV2
CDR3 protein: ARSRDTEAF

CDR3 length: 14
V gene: TRBV5-1
CDR3 protein: ASSFTLAANTGELF

CDR3 length: 12
V gene: TRBV30
CDR3 protein: AWSRNRGHTEAF

CDR3 length: 10
V gene: TRBV29-1
CDR3 protein: SVGQLHYGYT

CDR3 length: 12
V gene: TRBV10-3
CDR3 protein: AISVTGLGYEQY

CDR3 length: 11
V gene: TRBV11-2
CDR3 protein: ASSEGTAQPQH

CDR3 length: 11
V gene: TRBV15
CDR3 protein: ATSRGQNYGYT

CDR3 length: 12
V gene: TRBV6-5
CDR3 protein: ASRSGVSSYEQY

CDR3 length: 14
V gene: TRBV5-1
CDR3 protein: ASSLAMGPGESGYT

CDR3 length: 12
V gene: TRBV28
CDR3 protein: ASSLVGRAGVQY

CDR3 length: 14
V gene: TRBV5-5
CDR3 protein: ASSWEQGLANEKLF

CDR3 length: 13
V gene: TRBV6-5
CDR3 protein: ASAGGGIAQNIQY

CDR3 length: 10
V gene: TRBV12-3/TRBV12-4
CDR3 protein: ASSFLNQPQH

CDR3 length: 11
V gene: TRBV28
CDR3 protein: ASSASGDYGYT

CDR3 length: 12
V gene: TRBV11-1
CDR3 protein: ASSTRDRGREQY

CDR3 length: 13
V gene: TRBV6-1
CDR3 protein: ASSELSGTYNEQF

CDR3 length: 12
V gene: TRBV27
CDR3 protein: ASSYTGVPGELF

CDR3 length: 14
V gene: TRBV5-1
CDR3 protein: ASSLGGARAQETQY

CDR3 length: 11
V gene: TRBV9
CDR3 protein: ASSVMLGDTQY

CDR3 length: 13
V gene: TRBV19
CDR3 protein: ASSMGQGSPTPLH

CDR3 length: 13
V gene: TRBV19
CDR3 protein: ASSISGGRYNEQF

CDR3 length: 13
V gene: TRBV25-1
CDR3 protein: ASSDSGGITDTQY

CDR3 length: 14
V gene: TRBV5-1
CDR3 protein: ASSLAPPGTNEKLF

CDR3 length: 9
V gene: TRBV20-1
CDR3 protein: SAKFSDTQY

CDR3 length: 13
V gene: TRBV3-1/TRBV3-2
CDR3 protein: ASSLSSGGTMREF

CDR3 length: 12
V gene: TRBV19
CDR3 protein: ASSLTGSAYGYT

CDR3 length: 13
V gene: TRBV25-1
CDR3 protein: ASMGESSYNSPLH

CDR3 length: 14
V gene: TRBV3-1/TRBV3-2
CDR3 protein: ASSQGLAGIQETQY

CDR3 length: 11
V gene: TRBV4-2
CDR3 protein: ASSHTANTEAF

CDR3 length: 13
V gene: TRBV10-2
CDR3 protein: ASKWRSGPYNEQF